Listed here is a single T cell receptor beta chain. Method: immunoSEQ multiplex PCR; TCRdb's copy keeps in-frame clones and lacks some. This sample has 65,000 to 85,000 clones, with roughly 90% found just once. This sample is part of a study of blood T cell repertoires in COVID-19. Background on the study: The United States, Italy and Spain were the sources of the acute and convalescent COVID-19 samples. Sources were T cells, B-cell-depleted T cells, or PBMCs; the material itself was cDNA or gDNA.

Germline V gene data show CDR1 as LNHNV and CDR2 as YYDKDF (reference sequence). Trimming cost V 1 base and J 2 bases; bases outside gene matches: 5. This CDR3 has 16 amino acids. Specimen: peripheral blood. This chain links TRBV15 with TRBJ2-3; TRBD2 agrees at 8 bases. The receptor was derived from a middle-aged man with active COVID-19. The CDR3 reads CATSRAAGGTTDTQYF. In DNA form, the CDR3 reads TGTGCCACCAGCAGAGCGGCGGGAGGTACCACAGATACGCAGTATTTT.